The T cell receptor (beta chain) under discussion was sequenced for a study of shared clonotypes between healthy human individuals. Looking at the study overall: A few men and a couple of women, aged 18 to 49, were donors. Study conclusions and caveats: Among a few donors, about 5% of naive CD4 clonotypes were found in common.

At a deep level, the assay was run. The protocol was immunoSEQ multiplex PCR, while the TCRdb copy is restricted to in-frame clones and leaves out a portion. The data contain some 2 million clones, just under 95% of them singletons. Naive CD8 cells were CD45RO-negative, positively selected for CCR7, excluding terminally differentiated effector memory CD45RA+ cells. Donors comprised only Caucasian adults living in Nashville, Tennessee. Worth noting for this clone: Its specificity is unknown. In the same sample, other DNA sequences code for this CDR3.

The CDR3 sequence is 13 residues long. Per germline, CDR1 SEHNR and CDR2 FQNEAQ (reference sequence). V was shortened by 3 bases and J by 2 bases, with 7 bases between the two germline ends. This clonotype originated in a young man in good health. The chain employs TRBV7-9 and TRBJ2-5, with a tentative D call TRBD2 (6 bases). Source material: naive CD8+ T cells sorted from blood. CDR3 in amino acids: CASSLEGQETQYF. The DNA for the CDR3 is TGTGCCAGCAGCTTGGAGGGGCAAGAGACCCAGTACTTC.